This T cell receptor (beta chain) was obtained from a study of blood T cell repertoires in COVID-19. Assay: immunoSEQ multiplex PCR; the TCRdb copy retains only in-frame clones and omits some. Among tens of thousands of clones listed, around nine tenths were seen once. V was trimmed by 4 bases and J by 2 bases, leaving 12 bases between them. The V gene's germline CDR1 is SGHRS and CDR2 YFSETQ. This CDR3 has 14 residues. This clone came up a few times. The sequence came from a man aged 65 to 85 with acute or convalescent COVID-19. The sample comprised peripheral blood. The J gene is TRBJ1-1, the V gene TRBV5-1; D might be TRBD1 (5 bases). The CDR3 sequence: CASSLETDNTEAFF. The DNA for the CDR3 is TGCGCCAGCAGCCTCGAGACAGATAACACTGAAGCTTTCTTT.